This TCR beta chain derives from a study of Graves' ophthalmopathy and Graves' hyperthyroidism. Overall study findings and caveats: The majority of expanded thyroid clonotypes above 0.001 frequency also occurred in blood.

PBMCs were isolated by Ficoll-Paque density gradient centrifugation, using around 10 ml of fresh peripheral blood as the starting material. This CDR3 has 14 amino acids. Deletions cut 6 bases from V and 3 bases from J, with 11 bases between. Germline CDR1 and CDR2: MNHEY and SVGAGI. The sequenced template was RNA, covering the TCR beta CDR3 region. Amplification began with first-round RT-PCR using HTBI primers, then second-round multiplex PCR was performed. From the multiplex PCR reads, TCRdb called clonotypes with MiXCR, one entry per CDR3 protein. Of about 370,000 distinct CDR3 sequences in the sample, about 18% are singletons; the top ten hold roughly 2.4%. This clonotype was seen at least ten times. Its specificity is unknown.

Sequenced: peripheral blood. The sequence came from an adult woman with stable Graves' hyperthyroidism. This sequence joins TRBV6-5 and TRBJ2-2, with D perhaps being TRBD1 or TRBD2 (5 bases each). The CDR3 sequence: CASSRDGYTGELFF. The DNA for the CDR3 is TGTGCCAGCAGCAGGGACGGATACACCGGGGAGCTGTTTTTT.